This T cell receptor (beta chain) was recovered during a study of OX40 agonist ivuxolimab in advanced cancers. The CDR3 has 17 residues. With 5 bases removed from V and 0 bases from J, the gap between germline ends came to 14 bases. Germline V gene lookup returns CDR1 SGHNT and CDR2 YENEEA. This clone has just a few counts. The repertoire was sequenced with immunoSEQ multiplex PCR; TCRdb's copy has only in-frame clones and lacks some. The repertoire holds 60,000 or so clones, with roughly 85% as singletons. The chain has TRBV11-3 and TRBJ2-6, with D possibly being TRBD1 (5 bases). Sequenced material: CD4+ or CD8+ T cells sorted from blood, taken in a trial of the OX40 agonist ivuxolimab. The receptor's source is an adult with an advanced solid tumor such as melanoma, head and neck, liver or kidney cancer. CDR3 region: CASSLPGQPSGANVLTF. As DNA, the CDR3 is TGTGCCAGCAGCCTCCCAGGGCAGCCCTCTGGGGCCAACGTCCTGACTTTC.